Listed here are 18 T cell receptor beta chains from one sample, sequenced in a study of blood T cell repertoires in COVID-19. Assay used: immunoSEQ multiplex PCR; TCRdb lists only in-frame clones, some missing. Of 250,000 to 300,000 clones in the sample, under 90% are singletons; the top ten hold 2.5% to 3.5%. Sequencing was performed on PBMCs or T cells enriched from blood (not recorded which). The receptors originated from a woman aged 45 to 65 who had been exposed to COVID-19.

This chain connects TRBV29-1 to TRBJ1-5; D uncertain. This CDR3 region has 12 residues. Germline V lookup: CDR1 SQVTM, CDR2 ANQGSEA. Trimming cost V 4 bases and J 8 bases, with 12 bases left between them. Here the CDR3 reads CSVVEVGEPQHF. The CDR3 nucleotides are TGCAGCGTTGTGGAGGTTGGTGAGCCCCAGCATTTT. Full variable domain (outside the CDR3, taken from reference TRBV29-1 and TRBJ1-5): SAVISQKPSRDICQRGTSLTIQCQVDSQVTMMFWYRQQPGQSLTLIATANQGSEATYESGFVIDKFPISRPNLTFSTLTVSNMSPEDSSIYLCSVVEVGEPQHFGDGTRLSIL.

The rearrangement joins TRBV9 to TRBJ1-6, with 7 bases that match TRBD1. The germline gives CDR1 SGDLS, CDR2 YYNGEE. This CDR3 is built from 14 residues. V dropped 2 bases and J dropped 7; count of bases not matched to a gene: 3. CDR3 region: CASSVGTVNSPLHF. In DNA form, the CDR3 reads TGTGCCAGCAGCGTCGGGACAGTGAATTCACCCCTCCACTTT.

The chain employs TRBV6-5 and TRBJ2-5, with unresolved D. CDR1 and CDR2 (germline): MNHEY, SVGAGI. V shed 0 bases and J shed 1 base, with 6 bases lying between them. The CDR3 is 14 amino acids. The CDR3 protein is CASSYSRRQETQYF. The CDR3 DNA reads TGTGCCAGCAGTTACTCCCGTCGCCAAGAGACCCAGTACTTC.

The chain couples TRBV30 to TRBJ2-3; 9 nucleotides align to TRBD1. With 4 bases clipped from V and 8 bases from J, the junction kept 10 bases outside the gene matches. CDR1 and CDR2 (germline): GTSNPN, SVGIG (reference sequence). The CDR3 spans 14 residues. For the CDR3, the DNA is TGTGCCTGGACCTCCGGGACAGGGACGGCTACGCAGTATTTT. Amino acid sequence: CAWTSGTGTATQYF.

The sample holds one count of this clone. V and J are TRBV7-2 and TRBJ2-2, with D possibly matching TRBD2 (6 bases). The CDR3 has 15 residues. Germline V gene lookup returns CDR1 SGHTA and CDR2 FQGNSA. Trimming removed 1 base from V and 6 bases from J, with 12 bases in between. The CDR3 sequence is CASSLEGGGPGELFF. CDR3 nucleotides: TGTGCCAGCAGCTTAGAGGGAGGAGGGCCCGGGGAGCTGTTTTTT.

The rearrangement uses TRBV21-1 and TRBJ1-4; TRBD1 was called by the table and not checked on the DNA. TRBV21-1 is described as a pseudogene. There are 15 residues in the CDR3. CDR3 amino acids: CASSKDRGLGEKLFF. DNA of the CDR3: TGTGCCAGCAGCAAAGACAGGGGTCTAGGTGAAAAACTGTTTTTT.

This clone was seen more than once but under ten times. This chain joins TRBV14 and TRBJ1-1, with a possible D match to TRBD1 (5 bases). Trimming left V 5 bases short and J 2 bases short, with 9 bases between. This CDR3 is built from 13 residues. Germline values: CDR1 SGHDN, CDR2 FVKESK. CDR3 nucleotide sequence: TGTGCCAGCAGCAGGGGCCCAAACACTGAAGCTTTCTTT. As protein: CASSRGPNTEAFF. Complete variable domain (other parts from reference TRBV14 and TRBJ1-1): EAGVTQFPSHSVIEKGQTVTLRCDPISGHDNLYWYRRVMGKEIKFLLHFVKESKQDESGMPNNRFLAERTGGTYSTLKVQPAELEDSGVYFCASSRGPNTEAFFGQGTRLTVV.

This chain joins TRBV12-5 and TRBJ1-1, with TRBD1 as a possible D gene (5 bases). V lost 2 bases, J lost 4 bases, and 17 bases lay in between. The germline CDR1 and CDR2 sequences are LGHNT and FRNRAP. The CDR3 totals 16 residues. The CDR3 sequence is CASGLTLIRGITEAFF. The DNA for the CDR3 is TGTGCTAGTGGTTTGACCCTGATTCGGGGGATCACTGAAGCTTTCTTT.

CDR3 nucleotide sequence: TGCGCCAGCAGCAGGACAGGCCCTAACTCGAACACCGGGGAGCTGTTTTTT. Translation: CASSRTGPNSNTGELFF. The chain carries TRBV5-1 and TRBJ2-2, with 7 bases fitting TRBD1. The germline gives CDR1 SGHRS, CDR2 YFSETQ. The V and J ends lost 4 bases and 0 bases, in that order; junction bases with no gene match: 9. The CDR3 contains 17 residues.

The rearrangement joins TRBV28 to TRBJ2-7, with 9 positions matching TRBD1. Trimming cost V 5 bases and J 4 bases; bases outside gene matches: 9. The CDR3 length is 15 residues. CDR1 is MDHEN and CDR2 is SYDVKM in the germline V gene. The CDR3 DNA reads TGTGCCAGCAGTAAATCCGGGACAGGGCATTACGAGCAGTACTTC. Translating it yields CASSKSGTGHYEQYF.

This clone has just a few counts. V is TRBV28 and J is TRBJ2-5, with 9 bases that match TRBD2. The germline gives CDR1 MDHEN, CDR2 SYDVKM. Trimming at V came to 5 bases and at J to 5 bases, leaving 15 bases not matched to a gene. The CDR3 runs 17 residues. This CDR3 reads CASSPGAGGFLRETQYF. CDR3 coding DNA: TGTGCCAGCAGTCCCGGAGCGGGGGGCTTTCTCCGTGAGACCCAGTACTTC. Based on the CDR3 plus reference TRBV28 and TRBJ2-5, the full variable domain is DVKVTQSSRYLVKRTGEKVFLECVQDMDHENMFWYRQDPGLGLRLIYFSYDVKMKEKGDIPEGYSVSREKKERFSLILESASTNQTSMYLCASSPGAGGFLRETQYFGPGTRLLVL.

This clone has a handful of counts. The V gene is TRBV15, the J gene TRBJ2-1, with D possibly being TRBD2 (6 bases). The CDR3 consists of 14 residues. Between the trimmed V and J ends, which lost 1 base and 7 bases, there was a span of 11 bases. Germline values: CDR1 LNHNV, CDR2 YYDKDF (reference sequence). The chain's CDR3 is CATSRVTSRNEQFF. Here the CDR3 DNA reads TGTGCCACCAGCAGAGTCACTAGCCGAAATGAGCAGTTCTTC.

V usage is TRBV5-1 and J usage is TRBJ2-7; the D gene is possibly TRBD1 (6 bases). V lost 0 bases and J lost 4, with 14 bases in between. Germline loops: CDR1 SGHRS, CDR2 YFSETQ. The CDR3 is 15 amino acids. The CDR3: CASSLAGAPPYEQYF. Written as DNA, the CDR3 is TGCGCCAGCAGCTTGGCAGGGGCCCCCCCGTACGAGCAGTACTTC.

Notes on this clone: The same CDR3 can be traced to other DNA sequences in this sample. The chain couples TRBV5-4 to TRBJ2-5; possibly TRBD2 for D (5 bases). Germline V lookup: CDR1 SGHNT, CDR2 YYREEE (reference sequence). Trimming took off 3 bases at V and 5 bases at J, with 8 bases between the two ends. This CDR3 region has 12 residues. CDR3 amino acids: CASSSPGETQYF. CDR3 DNA: TGTGCCAGCAGCTCCCCGGGGGAGACCCAGTACTTC.

This clone was counted once. The rearrangement uses TRBV3-1 (or the pseudogene TRBV3-2) and TRBJ2-2; 10 bases are shared with TRBD2. Losses at the gene ends were 5 bases for V and 6 bases for J; bases not matched to a gene: 6. CDR1 LGHDT and CDR2 YNNKEL come from the germline V gene (reference sequence). This CDR3 comprises 15 residues. CDR3 sequence (DNA): TGTGCCAGCAGCGCACTAGCGGGGAGGCCCGGGGAGCTGTTTTTT. It translates to CASSALAGRPGELFF.

The genes are TRBV3-1 (or the pseudogene TRBV3-2) and TRBJ2-7; a possible D gene is TRBD2 (5 bases). The V end was cut by 0 bases, the J end by 6 bases, with 6 bases between. CDR3 length equals 12 residues. In germline, CDR1 is LGHDT, CDR2 YNNKEL (reference sequence). The CDR3 DNA is TGTGCCAGCAGCCAAGAGGGGAGCGAGCAGTACTTC. This encodes CASSQEGSEQYF.

The V call is TRBV15, the J call TRBJ2-4, with 10 nucleotides matching TRBD1. The CDR3 runs 13 residues. With 9 bases clipped from V and 5 bases from J, the junction kept 4 bases outside the gene matches. Germline lookup yields CDR1 LNHNV and CDR2 YYDKDF (reference sequence). The DNA of the CDR3 is TGTGCCACTACCGGGACAGGGGAAAACATTCAGTACTTC. It is translated as CATTGTGENIQYF.

The V gene is TRBV19, the J gene TRBJ2-4, with 7 bases lining up with TRBD1. CDR1 is LNHDA and CDR2 is SQIVND in the germline V gene (reference sequence). Trimming cost V 6 bases and J 9 bases; bases outside gene matches: 8. The CDR3 consists of 13 residues. The CDR3 sequence: CASRKGGAGIQYF. The CDR3 coding sequence is TGTGCCAGTAGAAAAGGGGGCGCGGGCATTCAGTACTTC.